The 21 T cell receptor beta chains below all came from one sample that was sequenced in a study of blood T cell repertoires in COVID-19. Libraries were prepared by immunoSEQ multiplex PCR; TCRdb keeps only in-frame clonotypes and omits some of them. The data contain a few hundred thousand clones, roughly 90% of them singletons. Source material: peripheral blood. The receptors here all came from a woman aged 55 to 70 with acute or convalescent COVID-19.

The V gene is TRBV24-1, the J gene TRBJ2-7, with TRBD2 matching 8 bases. The CDR3 is 17 amino acids. V gave up 5 bases and J gave up 5 bases; unmatched junction bases: 16. Germline V gene lookup returns CDR1 KGHDR and CDR2 SFDVKD. Here the CDR3 DNA reads TGTGCCACCAGTGGTCCCCCTAAAGGAGCGGGAGTAGACGAGCAGTACTTC. Translation gives CATSGPPKGAGVDEQYF.

This chain links TRBV5-5 with TRBJ1-5, with TRBD1 identical over 8 bases. Germline CDR1 and CDR2: SGHKS and YYEKEE (reference sequence). The CDR3 sequence is 15 residues long. V trimming: 5 bases; J trimming: 4 bases; junction bases outside the gene matches: 8. The CDR3 protein is CASRKGQGRNQPQHF. CDR3 coding DNA: TGTGCCAGCAGGAAAGGACAGGGACGAAATCAGCCCCAGCATTTT.

The genes are TRBV7-2 and TRBJ1-5; D call uncertain. The CDR3 is made up of 13 amino acids. V was pared by 4 bases and J by 2 bases, with 6 bases between. Germline V gene sequence: CDR1 SGHTA, CDR2 FQGNSA. CDR3 protein: CASSSPGNQPQHF. CDR3 nucleotide sequence: TGTGCCAGCAGCTCACCGGGCAATCAGCCCCAGCATTTT.

Regarding this clone: Germline and junction disagree at one end, which may indicate a read error. The rearrangement joins TRBV6-1 to TRBJ1-2; tentatively, D is TRBD1 (5 bases). The CDR3 has 13 residues. Germline V gives CDR1 MNHNS, CDR2 SASEGT. CDR3 sequence (DNA): TGTGCCAGCTGTGACAGTCCGTCTTGGGGCTACACCTTC. Protein: CASCDSPSWGYTF.

The chain is built from TRBV5-1 and TRBJ1-6, with 7 bases aligning to TRBD1. The germline V gene has CDR1 SGHRS and CDR2 YFSETQ. This CDR3 has 20 residues. V lost 4 bases, J lost 9 bases, and 25 bases stayed unmatched. CDR3 DNA sequence: TGCGCCAGCAGCCCTGGGGGAAAACCGGGCCGGACAGGTTTAATTTCACCCCTCCACTTT. The encoded protein is CASSPGGKPGRTGLISPLHF.

The chain uses TRBV7-2 and TRBJ2-7; D gene ambiguous. This CDR3 region has 13 residues. The V gene lost 3 bases and the J gene lost 6 bases, with 12 bases spanning the gap. Germline CDR1 SGHTA, CDR2 FQGNSA. CDR3 amino acids: CASSLAAIAEQYF. The DNA for the CDR3 is TGTGCCAGCAGCTTGGCGGCTATTGCCGAGCAGTACTTC.

This clone was counted between two and nine times. V usage is TRBV6-1 and J usage is TRBJ1-5, with a tentative D call TRBD1 (6 bases). V shed 2 bases and J shed 6 bases, with 11 bases lying between them. Germline V gene data show CDR1 as MNHNS and CDR2 as SASEGT. The CDR3 contains 14 residues. The CDR3: CASSERGMGQPQHF. The CDR3 coding sequence is TGTGCCAGCAGTGAAAGGGGGATGGGTCAGCCCCAGCATTTT.

This rearrangement joins TRBV14 to TRBJ1-1; D gene unclear. Germline CDR1 SGHDN, CDR2 FVKESK. Deletions cut 4 bases from V and 5 bases from J, with 11 bases between. The CDR3 is 13 amino acids. This chain's CDR3 is CASSLGPGTEAFF. The DNA for the CDR3 is TGTGCCAGCAGCCTCGGACCGGGAACTGAAGCTTTCTTT.

This chain joins TRBV7-2 and TRBJ1-2, with D perhaps TRBD1 (6 bases). V gave up 5 bases and J gave up 0 bases, with 10 bases separating them. Germline CDR1 reads SGHTA; CDR2 reads FQGNSA. The CDR3 contains 14 residues. The CDR3 is CASSPNRANYGYTF. DNA for the CDR3: TGTGCCAGCAGCCCCAACAGGGCTAACTATGGCTACACCTTC.

The rearrangement links TRBV11-3 to TRBJ1-1; 10 nucleotides agree with TRBD1. The ends lost 1 base at V and 7 bases at J; junction bases unmatched: 3. Germline CDR1 and CDR2: SGHNT and YENEEA. The length of the CDR3 is 14 residues. The chain's CDR3 is CASSLGQGALEAFF. DNA of the CDR3: TGTGCCAGCAGCTTAGGACAGGGGGCCCTTGAAGCTTTCTTT.

This chain connects TRBV9 to TRBJ2-3; 10 positions match TRBD2. The V gene's germline CDR1 is SGDLS and CDR2 YYNGEE. V trimming: 4 bases; J trimming: 3 bases; junction bases outside the gene matches: 8. This CDR3 is built from 16 residues. The CDR3 DNA reads TGTGCCAGCAGCCCGGGGACTAGCGACTGGACAGATACGCAGTATTTT. It yields the protein CASSPGTSDWTDTQYF.

The chain uses TRBV5-1 and TRBJ1-2, with a possible D match to TRBD1 (5 bases). The V and J ends lost 4 bases and 6 bases respectively, with 16 bases between them. Germline CDR1 SGHRS, CDR2 YFSETQ. The length of the CDR3 is 14 residues. This chain's CDR3 is CASSQSSQGDGYTF. Written as DNA, the CDR3 is TGCGCCAGCAGCCAGTCGAGTCAGGGCGATGGCTACACCTTC. Full variable domain (missing parts from reference TRBV5-1 and TRBJ1-2): KAGVTQTPRYLIKTRGQQVTLSCSPISGHRSVSWYQQTPGQGLQFLFEYFSETQRNKGNFPGRFSGRQFSNSRSEMNVSTLELGDSALYLCASSQSSQGDGYTFGSGTRLTVV.

The chain employs TRBV7-2 and TRBJ1-3; D is perhaps TRBD1 (6 bases). CDR3 length: 16 residues. Germline CDR1 SGHTA, CDR2 FQGNSA. Trimming left V 4 bases short and J 4 bases short, with 17 bases between. The CDR3 sequence is CASSWRGGGGGNTIYF. The CDR3 bases are TGTGCCAGCAGCTGGAGGGGAGGGGGTGGAGGAAACACCATATATTTT. The whole variable domain, remainder taken from reference TRBV7-2 and TRBJ1-3, is GAGVSQSPSNKVTEKGKDVELRCDPISGHTALYWYRQSLGQGLEFLIYFQGNSAPDKSGLPSDRFSAERTGGSVSTLTIQRTQQEDSAVYLCASSWRGGGGGNTIYFGEGSWLTVV.

The chain has TRBV9 and TRBJ2-3, with TRBD2 matching over 8 bases. CDR1 and CDR2 from the germline V gene are SGDLS and YYNGEE. J gave up 4 bases and V 1 base, and 8 bases lay outside the gene matches. There are 16 residues in the CDR3. CDR3 nucleotide sequence: TGTGCCAGCAGCGTATTACGGGAGGGCAGGGCAGATACGCAGTATTTT. It specifies CASSVLREGRADTQYF.

The chain uses TRBV7-2 and TRBJ1-2, with 8 bases matching TRBD1. The V gene end was trimmed by 5 bases and the J gene end by 3 bases; junction bases not matched to a gene: 5. Germline V gene data show CDR1 as SGHTA and CDR2 as FQGNSA. This CDR3 contains 14 residues. Here the CDR3 reads CASSQTTGDYGYTF. CDR3 DNA: TGTGCCAGCAGCCAAACGACAGGGGACTATGGCTACACCTTC.

The chain links TRBV6-5 to TRBJ1-2; weak D call: TRBD1 (5 bases). Per the germline V gene, CDR1 is MNHEY and CDR2 is SVGAGI. Trimming pared 6 bases from V and 8 bases from J, leaving 10 bases between. The CDR3 spans 11 residues. As DNA, the CDR3 is TGTGCCAGCAGGCAGGGTGGCGGCTACACCTTC. This gives the protein CASRQGGGYTF.

The chain recombines TRBV6-5 with TRBJ2-1; a weak D match, TRBD2 (7 bases). The germline V gene encodes CDR1 MNHEY and CDR2 SVGAGI. V was shortened by 5 bases and J by 8 bases, with 16 bases between the two germline ends. This CDR3 is 14 amino acids long. CDR3 sequence: CASSRGGARDEQFF. Here the CDR3 DNA reads TGTGCCAGCAGTAGAGGGGGGGCAAGGGATGAGCAGTTCTTC.

This chain links TRBV19 with TRBJ2-3; the D gene is possibly TRBD1 (5 bases). CDR3 length equals 14 residues. CDR1 LNHDA and CDR2 SQIVND come from the germline V gene (reference sequence). V dropped 2 bases and J dropped 4 bases, with 10 bases sitting between them. CDR3 sequence reads: CASSIQGRSDTQYF. DNA of the CDR3: TGTGCCAGTAGTATACAGGGCAGGTCAGATACGCAGTATTTT.

V usage is TRBV11-3 and J usage is TRBJ2-2; 8 bases align to TRBD2. V was clipped by 0 bases and J by 4 bases; unmatched bases: 4. Germline V CDR1 and CDR2: SGHNT, YENEEA. The CDR3 consists of 16 residues. In nucleotides, the CDR3 is TGTGCCAGCAGCTTAGATCGGGGGGGACGCACCGGGGAGCTGTTTTTT. Amino acid sequence: CASSLDRGGRTGELFF.

The rearrangement links TRBV28 to TRBJ1-2; TRBD1 is a possible D gene (6 bases). Germline CDR1 is MDHEN and CDR2 is SYDVKM. Trimming left V 2 bases short and J 2 bases short, with 15 bases between. The CDR3 has 16 residues. CDR3 in DNA: TGTGCCAGCAGTTTAATTCCCGGGGGGCGAAACTATGGCTACACCTTC. Protein: CASSLIPGGRNYGYTF.

The V and J genes are TRBV19 and TRBJ1-1, with D perhaps TRBD1 (5 bases). Between the trimmed V and J ends, which lost 10 bases and 0 bases, there was a span of 12 bases. The CDR3 has 13 residues. Per germline, CDR1 LNHDA and CDR2 SQIVND (reference sequence). DNA for the CDR3: TGTGCCACCCAACAGGTGATGAACACTGAAGCTTTCTTT. It yields the protein CATQQVMNTEAFF.